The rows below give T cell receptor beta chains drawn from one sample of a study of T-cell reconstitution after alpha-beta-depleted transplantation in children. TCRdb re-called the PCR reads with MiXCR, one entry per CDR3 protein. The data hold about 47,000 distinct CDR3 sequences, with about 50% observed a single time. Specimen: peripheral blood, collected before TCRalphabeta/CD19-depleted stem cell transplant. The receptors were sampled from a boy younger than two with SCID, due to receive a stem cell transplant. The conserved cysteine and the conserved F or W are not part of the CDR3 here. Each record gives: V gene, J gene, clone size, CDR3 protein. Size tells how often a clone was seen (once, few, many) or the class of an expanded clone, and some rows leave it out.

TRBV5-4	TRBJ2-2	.	ASSPTGYSTGELF
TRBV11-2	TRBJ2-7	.	ASSLDRLSYEQY
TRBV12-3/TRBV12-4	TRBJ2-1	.	ASIDGQRPYNEQF
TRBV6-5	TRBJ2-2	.	ASSSPDRGTGELF
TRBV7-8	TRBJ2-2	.	ASSFGGTGELF
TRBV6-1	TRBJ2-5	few	ASSAQADLKTQY
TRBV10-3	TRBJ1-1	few	AISESGGVNEAF
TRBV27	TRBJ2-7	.	ASSRKGFTYGQY
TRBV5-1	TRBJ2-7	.	ASSLDSGLEQY
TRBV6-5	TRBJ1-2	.	ASSYGQGWYGYT
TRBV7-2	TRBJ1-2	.	ASSSAGTDYGYT
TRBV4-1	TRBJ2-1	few	ASSQDEGVNSYNEQF
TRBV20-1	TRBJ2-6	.	SASSGGPGANVLT
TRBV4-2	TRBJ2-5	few	ASSQDASGDETQY